Listed here are 14 T cell receptor beta chains from one sample, sequenced in a study of CD8 T cells in Susac syndrome. Random hexamers were used to reverse transcribe an amount of roughly 0.5 to 1 ug RNA. TCRdb fed the immunoSEQ multiplex PCR reads into MiXCR, producing one record per CDR3 protein. Of under 150,000 distinct CDR3 sequences listed, 91% are singletons. Sequencing was performed on CD8+ T cells from PBMCs. The receptor source for this set is a human donor with multiple sclerosis.

The chain employs TRBV24-1 and TRBJ2-5, with D uncertain. V lost 1 base and J lost 0, with 8 bases in between. CDR3 size: 15 residues. Germline CDR1 is KGHDR and CDR2 is SFDVKD. Written as DNA, the CDR3 is TGTGCCACCAGTGATTTACGGCGGAACCAAGAGACCCAGTACTTC. Translating gives CATSDLRRNQETQYF.

This clonotype was counted a single time. V gene TRBV4-1 combines with J gene TRBJ2-1; D remains unclear. V lost 4 bases and J 7 bases, leaving 8 bases between the germline ends. CDR3 length: 12 amino acids. Per germline, CDR1 MGHRA and CDR2 YSYEKL. CDR3 DNA: TGCGCCAGCAGCCCCGACACGAATGAGCAGTTCTTC. Its protein is CASSPDTNEQFF.

This rearrangement joins TRBV6-6 to TRBJ2-1; D not resolved. Trimming removed 2 bases at V and 8 bases at J, with 13 bases between. Germline V CDR1 and CDR2: MNHNY, SVGAGI (reference sequence). The length of the CDR3 is 14 residues. CDR3 bases: TGTGCCAGCAGTTACGTTGGCCAAAAAGATGAGCAGTTCTTC. Protein product: CASSYVGQKDEQFF.

CDR3 amino acids: CASSFLRGEQYF. The CDR3 nucleotides are TGTGCCAGCAGCTTCTTACGGGGCGAGCAGTACTTC. V usage is TRBV7-2 and J usage is TRBJ2-7; weak D call: TRBD2 (5 bases). Germline V gene data show CDR1 as SGHTA and CDR2 as FQGNSA. Trimming took 3 bases from V and 6 from J, leaving 9 bases between them. CDR3 length: 12 amino acids.

The chain has TRBV12-3 or TRBV12-4 and TRBJ1-1; perhaps TRBD1 as D (6 bases). The CDR3 spans 15 residues. V gave up 3 bases and J gave up 0 bases, with 11 bases separating them. CDR3 protein: CASSFPQGMNTEAFF. DNA for the CDR3: TGTGCCAGCAGTTTTCCCCAGGGGATGAACACTGAAGCTTTCTTT.

The J gene is TRBJ2-3, the V gene TRBV29-1, with unresolved D. The CDR3 runs 10 residues. V dropped 7 bases and J dropped 5 bases, with 7 bases sitting between them. In germline, CDR1 is SQVTM, CDR2 ANQGSEA. The CDR3 coding sequence is TGCAGCGCATCGGTAGATACGCAGTATTTT. It codes for CSASVDTQYF.

This clonotype was counted a few times. J is TRBJ2-5 and V is TRBV27; D gene unclear. V gave up 5 bases and J gave up 5 bases, with 12 bases separating them. CDR1 and CDR2 from the germline V gene are MNHEY and SMNVEV (reference sequence). This CDR3 spans 13 amino acids. The CDR3 DNA sequence: TGTGCCAGCAGTCCCGACTTGGGGGAGACCCAGTACTTC. Its protein is CASSPDLGETQYF.

The chain carries TRBV27 and TRBJ1-5; the D gene is possibly TRBD1 (6 bases). Germline V gene sequence: CDR1 MNHEY, CDR2 SMNVEV (reference sequence). Trimming cost V 5 bases and J 3 bases, with 11 bases left between them. CDR3 length: 14 amino acids. CDR3 sequence: CASSRGDYNQPQHF. DNA of the CDR3: TGTGCCAGCAGTAGGGGGGACTACAATCAGCCCCAGCATTTT.

This clonotype was seen a single time. This chain links TRBV6-5 with TRBJ2-1; 7 positions agree with TRBD1. The CDR3 has 15 amino acids. V was clipped by 3 bases and J by 9 bases; unmatched bases: 11. Germline CDR1 reads MNHEY; CDR2 reads SVGAGI. CDR3 sequence reads: CASSYVAGGESEQFF. DNA of the CDR3: TGTGCCAGCAGTTATGTGGCAGGGGGTGAAAGTGAGCAGTTCTTC.

This clonotype was detected only once. The genes are TRBV4-1 and TRBJ2-2, with 7 nucleotides matching TRBD2. This CDR3 comprises 16 residues. The V segment lost 4 bases and the J segment 6 bases; nucleotides outside the gene matches: 11. CDR1 is MGHRA and CDR2 is YSYEKL in the germline V gene. This CDR3 reads CASSRSSGTAAGELFF. The CDR3 bases are TGCGCCAGCAGCCGGTCAAGCGGGACCGCGGCCGGGGAGCTGTTTTTT.

The chain employs TRBV29-1 and TRBJ1-2; no clear D. CDR1 is SQVTM, CDR2 ANQGSEA, per germline. The CDR3 length is 12 residues. V was shortened by 4 bases and J by 4 bases, with 10 bases between the two germline ends. The CDR3 is CSVVGQLYGYTF. CDR3 nucleotides: TGCAGCGTTGTGGGCCAGCTCTATGGCTACACCTTC.

V gene TRBV4-1 combines with J gene TRBJ2-1; TRBD1 might be the D (5 bases). The CDR3 runs 17 residues. V shed 4 bases and J shed 1 base, with 17 bases lying between them. The V gene's germline CDR1 is MGHRA and CDR2 YSYEKL. CDR3: CASSRVGADLSYNEQFF. The DNA of the CDR3 is TGCGCCAGCAGCCGGGTTGGGGCGGACCTGTCCTACAATGAGCAGTTCTTC.

J is TRBJ2-7 and V is TRBV7-8, with 7 bases identical to TRBD1. The CDR3 spans 12 residues. In germline, CDR1 is SGHVS, CDR2 FQNEAQ. V trimming: 1 base; J trimming: 9 bases; junction bases outside the gene matches: 3. CDR3 in amino acids: CASSLDRGPQYF. CDR3 DNA: TGTGCCAGCAGCTTAGACAGGGGCCCGCAGTACTTC.

The chain has TRBV3-1 and TRBJ2-7; either TRBD1 or TRBD2 may fit D (5 bases each). V lost 5 bases, J lost 6 bases, and 20 bases lay in between. The CDR3 consists of 15 residues. Germline V gene lookup returns CDR1 LGHDT and CDR2 YNNKEL (reference sequence). The CDR3 spells CASSWGRDQFFEQYF. The CDR3 DNA is TGTGCCAGCAGCTGGGGTCGGGACCAATTTTTCGAGCAGTACTTC.